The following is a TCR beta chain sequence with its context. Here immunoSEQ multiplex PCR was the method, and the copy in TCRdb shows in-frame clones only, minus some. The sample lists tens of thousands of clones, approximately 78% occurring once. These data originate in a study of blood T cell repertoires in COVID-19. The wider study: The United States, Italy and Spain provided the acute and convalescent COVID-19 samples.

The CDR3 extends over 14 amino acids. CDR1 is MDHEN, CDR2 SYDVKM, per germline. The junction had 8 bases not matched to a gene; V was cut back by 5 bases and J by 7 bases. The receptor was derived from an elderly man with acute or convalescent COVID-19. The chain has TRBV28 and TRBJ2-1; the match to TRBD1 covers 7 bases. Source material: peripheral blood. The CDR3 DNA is TGTGCCAGCAGTCCGGGACAGTTTAGGAATGAGCAGTTCTTC. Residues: CASSPGQFRNEQFF.